This paragraph covers one TCR beta chain sequence. This specimen comes from a study of blood T cell repertoires in COVID-19. Study as a whole: Italy, Spain and the United States were the sources of the convalescent and acute COVID-19 samples. T cells, B-cell-depleted T cells, or PBMCs supplied cDNA or gDNA.

Looked up from germline, CDR1 is SQVTM and CDR2 is ANQGSEA. Trimming removed 5 bases from V and 5 bases from J; junction bases left unmatched: 12. The CDR3 is 15 residues long. Original processing notes: Estimates of nucleated cell counts were drawn from the amplification of reference gene primers. Sequencing used immunoSEQ multiplex PCR; TCRdb keeps in-frame clones, though not all of them. That table furnishes V, J and clone size, whereas the DNA furnished D and trimming. Of roughly 250,000 clones in the sample, approximately 79% were seen once. The TCR sequence derives from a woman older than 75 with active or convalescent COVID-19. The sequenced sample was peripheral blood. This chain connects TRBV29-1 to TRBJ2-3; TRBD1 aligns across 8 bases. The CDR3 here is CSVPEAPTGVDTQYF. In nucleotides, the CDR3 is TGCAGCGTTCCCGAGGCGCCGACAGGGGTAGATACGCAGTATTTT.